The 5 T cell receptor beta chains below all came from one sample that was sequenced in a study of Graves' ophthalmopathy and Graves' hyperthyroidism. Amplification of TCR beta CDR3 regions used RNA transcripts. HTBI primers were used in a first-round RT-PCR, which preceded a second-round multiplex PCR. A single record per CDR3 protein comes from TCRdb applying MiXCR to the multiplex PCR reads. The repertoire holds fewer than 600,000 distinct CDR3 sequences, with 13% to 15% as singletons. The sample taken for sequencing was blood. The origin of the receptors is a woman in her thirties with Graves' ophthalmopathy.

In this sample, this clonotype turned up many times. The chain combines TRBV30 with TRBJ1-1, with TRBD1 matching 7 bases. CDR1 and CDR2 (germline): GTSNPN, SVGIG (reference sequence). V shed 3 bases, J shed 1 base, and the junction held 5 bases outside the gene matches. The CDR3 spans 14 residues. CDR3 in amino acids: CAWRVGTENTEAFF. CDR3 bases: TGTGCCTGGAGGGTAGGGACAGAGAACACTGAAGCTTTCTTT.

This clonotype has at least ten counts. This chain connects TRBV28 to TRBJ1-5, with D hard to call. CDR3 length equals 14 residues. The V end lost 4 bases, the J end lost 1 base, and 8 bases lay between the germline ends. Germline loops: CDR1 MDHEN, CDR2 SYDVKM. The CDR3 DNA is TGTGCCAGCAGTTGGGAAGGGAGCAATCAGCCCCAGCATTTT. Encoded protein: CASSWEGSNQPQHF.

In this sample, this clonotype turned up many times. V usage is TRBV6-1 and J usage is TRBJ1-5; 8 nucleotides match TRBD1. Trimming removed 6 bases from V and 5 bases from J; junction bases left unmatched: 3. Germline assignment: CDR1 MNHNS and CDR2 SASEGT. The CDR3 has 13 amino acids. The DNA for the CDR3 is TGTGCCAGCAGGGGACAGGAAGATCAGCCCCAGCATTTT. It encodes CASRGQEDQPQHF.

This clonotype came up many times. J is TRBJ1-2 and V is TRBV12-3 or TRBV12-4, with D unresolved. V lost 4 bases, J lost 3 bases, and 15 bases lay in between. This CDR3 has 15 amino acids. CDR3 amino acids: CASSSPQVWDYGYTF. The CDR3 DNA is TGTGCCAGCAGTTCCCCCCAGGTCTGGGACTATGGCTACACCTTC.

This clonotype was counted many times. The DNA of the CDR3 is TGTGCCAGCTCGACAGGGGAAGGAGAAGCTTTCTTT. Translation: CASSTGEGEAFF. The genes are TRBV6-4 and TRBJ1-1, with 8 bases lining up with TRBD1. Germline CDR1 reads MRHNA; CDR2 reads SNTAGT. The CDR3 covers 12 residues. V trimming: 8 bases; J trimming: 8 bases; junction bases outside the gene matches: 7.